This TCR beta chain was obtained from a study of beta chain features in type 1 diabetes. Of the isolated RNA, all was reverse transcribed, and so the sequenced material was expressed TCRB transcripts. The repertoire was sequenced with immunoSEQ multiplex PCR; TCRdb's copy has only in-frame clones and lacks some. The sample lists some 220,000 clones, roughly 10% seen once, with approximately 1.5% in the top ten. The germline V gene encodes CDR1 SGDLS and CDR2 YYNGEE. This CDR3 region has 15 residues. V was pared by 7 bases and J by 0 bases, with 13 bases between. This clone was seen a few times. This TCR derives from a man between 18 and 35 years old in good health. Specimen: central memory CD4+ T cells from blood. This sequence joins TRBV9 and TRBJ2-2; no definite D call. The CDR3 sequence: CASGKATSNTGELFF. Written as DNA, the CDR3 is TGTGCCAGCGGGAAGGCAACTTCGAACACCGGGGAGCTGTTTTTT. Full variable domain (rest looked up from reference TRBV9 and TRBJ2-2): DSGVTQTPKHLITATGQRVTLRCSPRSGDLSVYWYQQSLDQGLQFLIQYYNGEERAKGNILERFSAQQFPDLHSELNLSSLELGDSALYFCASGKATSNTGELFFGEGSRLTVL.